The 21 T cell receptor beta chains below all came from one sample that was sequenced in a study of blood T cells in healthy people across ages (dated by TCRdb to the mid-2010s). Libraries were made using 5' RACE. The listed sequencing device is Illumina HiSeq 2500. A second PCR of roughly 7 to 12 cycles was performed with a sample-barcoded 5' primer and a J-beta primer mix. TCRdb applied fastp at Q25 and MiXCR to the public reads, then kept only in-frame beta chains. A single entry per CDR3 protein holds the most common genes and DNA from its merged rows. The table for this sample lists just under 550,000 distinct CDR3 sequences; around 24% of them were counted only once. The leading ten clones occupy roughly 9.4% of the sample. The data also belong to a second study, concerning T cells of mothers and their children.

Sequenced input: blood. Receptor source: a boy younger than 18 in good health.

This rearrangement joins TRBV5-1 to TRBJ1-2; TRBD1 matches at 8 bases. Germline V gives CDR1 SGHRS, CDR2 YFSETQ. This CDR3 has 15 amino acids. Trimming at V came to 6 bases and at J to 4 bases, leaving 11 bases not matched to a gene. Here the CDR3 reads CASNPDRGVVYGYTF. DNA for the CDR3: TGCGCCAGCAACCCTGACAGGGGAGTCGTCTATGGCTACACCTTC.

This clonotype appeared a few times. Without the conserved terminal phenylalanine or tryptophan, this CDR3 likely stems from a read error. V gene TRBV4-3 combines with J gene TRBJ2-1; 15 bases line up with TRBD2. The end of the DNA aligns better with TRBJ2-5, so the J call may be wrong. The germline CDR1 and CDR2 sequences are LGHNA and YSLEER. This CDR3 is built from 16 residues. CDR3 loop: CASSQGTSGGAETQYL. Written as DNA, the CDR3 is TGCGCCAGCAGCCAAGGGACTAGCGGGGGGGCAGAGACCCAGTACCTC.

This clonotype was counted only a few times. V usage is TRBV7-8 and J usage is TRBJ2-7, with a possible D match to TRBD2 (5 bases). V lost 4 bases and J lost 7, with 20 bases in between. The CDR3 consists of 15 residues. Looked up from germline, CDR1 is SGHVS and CDR2 is FQNEAQ. CDR3 region: CASSSQPSGREEQYF. CDR3 nucleotide sequence: TGTGCCAGCAGCTCCCAGCCGAGCGGTCGGGAAGAGCAGTACTTC. Based on the CDR3 plus reference TRBV7-8 and TRBJ2-7, the full variable domain is GAGVSQSPRYKVAKRGQDVALRCDPISGHVSLFWYQQALGQGPEFLTYFQNEAQLDKSGLPSDRFFAERPEGSVSTLKIQRTQQEDSAVYLCASSSQPSGREEQYFGPGTRLTVT.

This clonotype was counted a few times. This chain links TRBV5-1 with TRBJ2-5; 7 bases line up with TRBD1. The tail of the sequence fits TRBJ2-7 better, so the J call may be wrong. CDR1 and CDR2 (germline): SGHRS, YFSETQ. The CDR3 covers 15 residues. The CDR3 DNA reads TGCGCCAGCAGCTTGACAGGGGAAAGCTCCTACGAGCAGTACTTC. Translated, it gives CASSLTGESSYEQYF.

This clonotype occurred many times. The chain uses TRBV20-1 and TRBJ2-1; 7 nucleotides align to TRBD1. V lost 4 bases, J lost 7 bases, and 10 bases stayed unmatched. The CDR3 extends over 14 amino acids. CDR1 and CDR2 (germline): DFQATT, SNEGSKA (reference sequence). The DNA for the CDR3 is TGCAGTGCTATACAGGGGTTATTTGATAATGAGCAGTTCTTC. Protein sequence: CSAIQGLFDNEQFF.

This clonotype was counted many times. The CDR3 spells CSVEEAGELFF. DNA for the CDR3: TGCAGCGTTGAAGAGGCCGGGGAGCTGTTTTTT. The chain combines TRBV29-1 with TRBJ2-2, with no clear D. The V and J ends lost 0 bases and 6 bases respectively, with 2 bases between them. The length of the CDR3 is 11 residues. Per the germline V gene, CDR1 is SQVTM and CDR2 is ANQGSEA.

V and J are TRBV5-1 and TRBJ1-4; the D gene is possibly TRBD1 (6 bases). Germline V gene lookup returns CDR1 SGHRS and CDR2 YFSETQ. Deletions cut 2 bases from V and 17 bases from J, with 16 bases between. The CDR3 is made up of 12 amino acids. This chain's CDR3 is CASSFDGTWVFF. CDR3 nucleotides: TGCGCCAGCAGCTTCGACGGGACATGGGTCTTTTTT. The whole variable domain, filled in from reference TRBV5-1 and TRBJ1-4, reads KAGVTQTPRYLIKTRGQQVTLSCSPISGHRSVSWYQQTPGQGLQFLFEYFSETQRNKGNFPGRFSGRQFSNSRSEMNVSTLELGDSALYLCASSFDGTWVFFGSGTQLSVL.

This sequence joins TRBV7-9 and TRBJ1-2; D call uncertain. The CDR3 is 13 residues long. V shed 5 bases and J shed 4 bases, with 11 bases lying between them. The germline CDR1 and CDR2 sequences are SEHNR and FQNEAQ (reference sequence). The CDR3 nucleotides are TGTGCCAGCAGCGCCCTGGACTTCTATGGCTACACCTTC. This gives the protein CASSALDFYGYTF.

This clonotype was counted a few times. The chain employs TRBV9 and TRBJ2-7, with D possibly being TRBD2 (6 bases). This CDR3 contains 13 residues. The V gene lost 3 bases and the J gene lost 7 bases, with 14 bases spanning the gap. Germline V gene lookup returns CDR1 SGDLS and CDR2 YYNGEE. CDR3 bases: TGTGCCAGCAGCGCCGGGACTCGCCGGGAGCAGTACTTC. Amino acids: CASSAGTRREQYF.

This clonotype was detected only a few times. The chain links TRBV7-9 to TRBJ2-7, with TRBD1 matching over 10 bases. V was clipped by 5 bases and J by 5 bases; unmatched bases: 6. The CDR3 length is 14 residues. Germline CDR1 and CDR2: SEHNR and FQNEAQ (reference sequence). CDR3 in DNA: TGTGCCAGCAGCCCGGACAGGGGGAGGCACGAGCAGTACTTC. Translated, it gives CASSPDRGRHEQYF.

This chain connects TRBV4-2 to TRBJ2-1, with D unclear. The V and J ends lost 0 bases and 6 bases respectively, with 12 bases between them. Germline CDR1 and CDR2: LGHNA and YNFKEQ. The CDR3 consists of 15 residues. This CDR3 is CASSQELFLSNEQFF. The DNA of the CDR3 is TGTGCCAGCAGCCAAGAACTATTCCTTTCCAATGAGCAGTTCTTC.

In this sample, this clonotype turned up a few times. The chain combines TRBV28 with TRBJ2-5, with TRBD1 matching over 8 bases. The last part of the DNA fits TRBJ2-7 better; the J call may be wrong. The CDR3 is 16 residues long. The V gene's germline CDR1 is MDHEN and CDR2 SYDVKM. The CDR3 loop reads CASSLSRDRPTYEQYF. The CDR3 bases are TGTGCCAGCAGTTTATCCCGGGACAGGCCTACCTACGAGCAGTACTTC.

This clonotype was counted at least ten times. The chain links TRBV6-2 or TRBV6-3 to TRBJ2-3, with D perhaps TRBD1 or TRBD2 (5 bases each). V was pared by 2 bases and J by 1 base, with 7 bases between. There are 14 residues in the CDR3. Germline assignment: CDR1 MNHEY and CDR2 SVGEGT. The CDR3 loop reads CASSYGGGTDTQYF. The CDR3 nucleotides are TGTGCCAGCAGTTACGGGGGAGGCACAGATACGCAGTATTTT.

This clonotype showed up just a few times. V usage is TRBV6-1 and J usage is TRBJ2-7; TRBD1 aligns across 9 bases. This CDR3 spans 18 amino acids. V shed 7 bases and J 2 bases; nucleotides not matched to a gene: 18. Germline V gene data show CDR1 as MNHNS and CDR2 as SASEGT. The CDR3 nucleotides are TGTGCCAGCAACCCACGATTGATCCGGGACAGGGACACCTACGAGCAGTACTTC. Residues: CASNPRLIRDRDTYEQYF.

This rearrangement joins TRBV4-3 to TRBJ2-5, with D maybe TRBD1 (5 bases). The better agreement between TRBJ2-7 and the DNA end casts doubt on the J call. In germline, CDR1 is LGHNA, CDR2 YSLEER. The CDR3 spans 14 residues. In nucleotides, the CDR3 is TGCGCCAGCAGCCAAGACAGGGATCAGAGCGAGCAGTACTTC. Translating gives CASSQDRDQSEQYF.

The rearrangement joins TRBV28 to TRBJ2-7; 8 bases agree with TRBD1. Germline loops: CDR1 MDHEN, CDR2 SYDVKM. Germline trimming cut 4 bases from V and 5 bases from J; bases unmatched to any gene: 10. The CDR3 consists of 15 residues. Here the CDR3 reads CASSWRQGWAHEQYF. CDR3 DNA sequence: TGTGCCAGCAGTTGGAGACAGGGGTGGGCCCACGAGCAGTACTTC.

V usage is TRBV5-1 and J usage is TRBJ2-2; possibly TRBD1 for D (6 bases). CDR3 length: 15 residues. With 0 bases removed from V and 6 bases from J, the gap between germline ends came to 12 bases. Germline-derived CDR1 and CDR2 are SGHRS and YFSETQ. CDR3: CASSLATTGAGELFF. CDR3 DNA sequence: TGCGCCAGCAGCTTGGCGACGACAGGCGCCGGGGAGCTGTTTTTT.

The V call is TRBV5-1, the J call TRBJ2-5, with a weak D call TRBD2 (6 bases). CDR1 and CDR2 from the germline V gene are SGHRS and YFSETQ. Trimming removed 8 bases at V and 5 bases at J, with 13 bases between. The CDR3 totals 12 residues. The CDR3 is CASRGLRETQYF. CDR3 bases: TGCGCCAGTCGGGGACTCAGGGAGACCCAGTACTTC.

In this sample, this clonotype turned up many times. The V and J genes are TRBV7-9 and TRBJ2-5, with 8 bases identical to TRBD2. Germline CDR1 is SEHNR and CDR2 is FQNEAQ (reference sequence). The V gene end was trimmed by 5 bases and the J gene end by 2 bases; junction bases not matched to a gene: 4. The CDR3 runs 14 residues. The chain's CDR3 is CASSPGTRQETQYF. The CDR3 coding sequence is TGTGCCAGCAGCCCCGGGACTAGGCAAGAGACCCAGTACTTC. Combining the CDR3 with reference TRBV7-9 and TRBJ2-5 gives the whole variable domain DTGVSQNPRHKITKRGQNVTFRCDPISEHNRLYWYRQTLGQGPEFLTYFQNEAQLEKSRLLSDRFSAERPKGSFSTLEIQRTEQGDSAMYLCASSPGTRQETQYFGPGTRLLVL.

V is TRBV6-5 and J is TRBJ2-5; possibly TRBD2 for D (5 bases). In germline, CDR1 is MNHEY, CDR2 SVGAGI. Trimming took 0 bases from V and 5 from J, leaving 10 bases between them. The CDR3 covers 14 residues. The chain's CDR3 is CASSYSKRMETQYF. The CDR3 DNA follows: TGTGCCAGCAGTTACTCGAAGCGGATGGAGACCCAGTACTTC.

V is TRBV6-5 and J is TRBJ2-1; 8 bases fit TRBD1. The J call may be in error: the DNA end matches TRBJ2-7 better. CDR3 length: 14 residues. Germline lookup yields CDR1 MNHEY and CDR2 SVGAGI. The CDR3 DNA sequence: TGTGCCAGCAGTTACGGGGGACAGGACTACGAGCAGTACTTC. This codes for CASSYGGQDYEQYF.